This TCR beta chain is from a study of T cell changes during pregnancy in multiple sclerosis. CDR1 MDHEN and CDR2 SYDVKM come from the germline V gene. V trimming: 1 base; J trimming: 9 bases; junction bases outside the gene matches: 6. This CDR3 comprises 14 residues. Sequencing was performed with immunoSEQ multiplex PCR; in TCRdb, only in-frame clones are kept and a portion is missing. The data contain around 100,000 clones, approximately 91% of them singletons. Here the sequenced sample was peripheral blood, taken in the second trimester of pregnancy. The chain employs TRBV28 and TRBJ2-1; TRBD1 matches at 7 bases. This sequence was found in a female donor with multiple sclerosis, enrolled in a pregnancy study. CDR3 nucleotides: TGTGCCAGCAGTTTATCGACAGGGCTGAGTGAGCAGTTCTTC. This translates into CASSLSTGLSEQFF.